This TCR beta chain was found in a study of shared clonotypes between healthy human individuals. Study details: Per donor, three plates held CD4 naive cells, three held CD4 memory, two held CD8 naive and one held CD8 memory. Study-wide results and limits: Deeper or shallower sequencing was expected to change how clonotypes are shared among donors.

The naive CD8 fraction comprised CD45RO-negative cells positively selected for CCR7 and excluded terminally differentiated effector memory CD45RA+ cells. All donors were healthy HIV-negative adults lacking recent acute infections or vaccinations. The assay was immunoSEQ multiplex PCR, and TCRdb's table has in-frame clones only and misses some. The table lists roughly 650,000 clones, approximately 96% of them singletons. In regard to this clone: Its cognate antigen is unknown.

The sequencing input was naive CD8+ T cells sorted from blood. The clonotype was recovered from a woman in her 30s in good health.

The CDR3 nucleotides read TGTGCCAGCAGCTTGGGACAGTTCGACTATGGCTACACCTTC. This sequence encodes CASSLGQFDYGYTF. V gene TRBV5-6 combines with J gene TRBJ1-2, with D possibly matching TRBD1 (5 bases). The CDR3 length is 14 residues. Per germline, CDR1 SGHDT and CDR2 YYEEEE. V was clipped by 0 bases and J by 3 bases, with 9 bases between them.